The source of this T cell receptor (beta chain) is a study of control samples from healthy donors and cancer patients. The CDR3 length is 15 residues. V shed 4 bases, J shed 4 bases, and the junction held 6 bases outside the gene matches. Germline V gene data show CDR1 as LGHDT and CDR2 as YNNKEL (reference sequence). Sequencing was performed with immunoSEQ multiplex PCR; in TCRdb, only in-frame clones are kept and a portion is missing. The data contain about 150,000 clones, over 85% of them seen just once; the ten biggest clones take up 2% to 2.5%. The sample comprised blood. The source is a man aged 45-65 years in good health. This chain uses TRBV3-1 (or the pseudogene TRBV3-2) with TRBJ1-2; the match to TRBD1 covers 10 bases. CDR3 sequence reads: CASSPWTGGGYGYTF. The CDR3 coding sequence is TGTGCCAGCAGCCCCTGGACAGGGGGTGGCTATGGCTACACCTTC.